This is a list of T cell receptor beta chains from one sample in a study of cytomegalovirus exposure and HLA in healthy donors. Produced via immunoSEQ multiplex PCR; TCRdb's table is partial and in-frame only. The table lists approximately 150,000 clones, about 74% of them singletons. Sequencing was performed on PBMCs. The receptors come from a man in his forties or fifties in good health and CMV-seropositive. Both conserved end residues are part of each CDR3. D genes are given only for firm matches. Clone size appears in some rows only: once, few, many, or a class for an expanded clone.

V gene,J gene,D gene,clone size,CDR3 protein,CDR3 DNA
TRBV5-1,TRBJ2-1,.,.,CASSLAAGSYNEQFF,TGCGCCAGCAGCTTGGCGGCGGGCTCCTACAATGAGCAGTTCTTC
TRBV15,TRBJ2-7,.,.,CATSRADSSYEQYF,TGTGCCACCAGCAGAGCCGACAGCTCCTACGAGCAGTACTTC
TRBV6-5,TRBJ2-5,TRBD2,.,CASRTLAEETQYF,TGTGCCAGCAGGACACTAGCGGAAGAGACCCAGTACTTC
TRBV15,TRBJ1-5,.,.,CATSKVRQPQHF,TGTGCCACCAGCAAAGTCAGGCAGCCCCAGCATTTT
TRBV10-3,TRBJ2-3,TRBD1,once,CAISGQGATDTQYF,TGTGCCATCAGCGGACAGGGCGCCACAGATACGCAGTATTTT
TRBV27,TRBJ1-6,TRBD1,once,CASSPRTGREYNSPLHF,TGTGCCAGCAGTCCCCGGACAGGGCGCGAGTATAATTCACCCCTCCACTTT
TRBV14,TRBJ1-6,.,.,CASSQDDISPLHF,TGTGCCAGCAGCCAAGATGACATTTCACCCCTCCACTTT
TRBV11-2,TRBJ2-2,.,few,CASSQSAAGTGELFF,TGTGCCAGCAGCCAATCGGCGGCGGGGACCGGGGAGCTGTTTTTT
TRBV7-9,TRBJ2-1,TRBD2,.,CASSFSSGRSSYNEQFF,TGTGCCAGCAGCTTTAGTAGCGGGCGGAGCTCCTACAATGAGCAGTTCTTC
TRBV4-1,TRBJ1-2,TRBD1,.,CASSQEVRDRVYGYTF,TGCGCCAGCAGCCAAGAAGTCAGGGACAGGGTCTATGGCTACACCTTC
TRBV7-9,TRBJ1-1,.,once,CASSLEVGVEAFF,TGTGCCAGCAGCTTAGAGGTAGGGGTTGAAGCTTTCTTT
TRBV7-9,TRBJ2-1,TRBD2,.,CAIISPPSGSYNEQFF,TGTGCCATCATTAGCCCCCCTAGCGGTTCCTACAATGAGCAGTTCTTC
TRBV5-1,TRBJ2-1,TRBD2,.,CASSFLADHDYEQFF,TGCGCCAGCAGCTTCCTAGCGGACCACGACTATGAGCAGTTCTTC
TRBV7-3,TRBJ1-1,TRBD1,.,CASSLEAGTGGTFW,TGTGCCAGCAGCCTCGAGGCCGGGACAGGGGGGACTTTTTGG
TRBV5-1,TRBJ2-7,TRBD2,.,CASSPAGGLATYEQYF,TGCGCCAGCAGCCCGGCCGGAGGACTAGCGACATACGAGCAGTACTTC
TRBV25-1,TRBJ2-7,TRBD2,.,CASSTGGAARQYF,TGTGCCAGCTCGACGGGAGGGGCAGCCCGGCAGTACTTC
TRBV5-6,TRBJ2-7,.,once,CASSLSSGINYEQYF,TGTGCCAGCAGCTTATCATCGGGAATAAACTACGAGCAGTACTTC
TRBV28,TRBJ2-7,TRBD2,.,CASSALAGENVEQYF,TGTGCCAGCAGTGCCCTAGCGGGGGAAAACGTCGAGCAGTACTTC
TRBV2,TRBJ1-1,.,.,CASSIYRRNTEAFF,TGTGCCAGCAGTATATACAGGAGGAACACTGAAGCTTTCTTT
TRBV9,TRBJ2-5,TRBD2,.,CASSRLAGERTQYF,TGTGCCAGCAGCCGACTAGCGGGGGAAAGGACCCAGTACTTC
TRBV7-9,TRBJ1-2,.,.,CSSSPATGYTF,TGTTCCAGCAGCCCCGCTACTGGCTACACCTTC
TRBV5-8,TRBJ2-7,TRBD2,.,CASFERGLTYEQYF,TGTGCCAGCTTCGAGCGGGGCCTAACCTACGAGCAGTACTTC
TRBV27,TRBJ2-7,.,.,CASSVRDGENYEQYF,TGTGCCAGCAGTGTCCGTGACGGGGAGAACTACGAGCAGTACTTC
TRBV7-6,TRBJ2-7,TRBD2,.,CASSLGGSSDEQYF,TGTGCCAGCAGCTTAGGCGGGAGCTCGGACGAGCAGTACTTC
TRBV7-9,TRBJ2-5,TRBD1,.,CASSRTGWDQYF,TGTGCCAGCAGCCGGACAGGGTGGGACCAGTACTTC
TRBV19,TRBJ2-1,.,.,CASSIRLESREQFF,TGTGCCAGTAGTATAAGACTAGAGTCTCGCGAGCAGTTCTTC
TRBV2,TRBJ2-1,TRBD1,few,CASSRQGCEFF,TGTGCCAGCAGCCGACAGGGGTGTGAGTTCTTC
TRBV27,TRBJ2-7,.,.,CASSWRGGEQYF,TGTGCCAGCAGTTGGCGGGGAGGCGAGCAGTACTTC
TRBV4-3,TRBJ1-1,.,.,CASSQRGNTEAFF,TGCGCCAGCAGCCAAAGAGGGAACACTGAAGCTTTCTTT
TRBV6-1,TRBJ2-1,TRBD2,.,CASSTGGGPNEQFF,TGTGCCAGCAGTACGGGAGGGGGACCCAATGAGCAGTTCTTC
TRBV5-4,TRBJ2-5,.,.,CASSLMTLGREETQYF,TGTGCCAGCAGCTTGATGACTTTAGGCAGAGAAGAGACCCAGTACTTC
TRBV19,TRBJ1-5,.,.,CASSIAERSVLAPQHF,TGTGCCAGTAGTATAGCAGAGAGGTCTGTCCTAGCCCCCCAGCATTTT
TRBV14,TRBJ2-6,.,.,CASSPILGTYTSSGANVLTF,TGTGCCAGCAGCCCCATCCTCGGGACTTATACGAGCTCTGGGGCCAACGTCCTGACTTTC
TRBV9,TRBJ1-1,TRBD1,once,CASSVLEQGDTEAFF,TGTGCCAGCAGCGTACTTGAACAGGGGGACACTGAAGCTTTCTTT
TRBV5-1,TRBJ2-7,TRBD2,.,CASSLESAGGFYEQYF,TGCGCCAGCAGCTTGGAGTCAGCGGGAGGGTTTTACGAGCAGTACTTC
TRBV5-4,TRBJ2-4,.,.,CASSSGLFRTPNIQYF,TGTGCCAGCAGCTCAGGATTATTTCGAACCCCAAACATTCAGTACTTC
TRBV7-2,TRBJ2-1,.,.,CATNGPVSYNEQFF,TGTGCCACCAATGGGCCAGTTTCCTACAATGAGCAGTTCTTC
TRBV18,TRBJ2-5,TRBD1,once,CASSPSGQKETQYF,TGTGCCAGCTCACCATCGGGACAGAAAGAGACCCAGTACTTC
TRBV14,TRBJ2-3,TRBD2,few,CASSQAGLDRLAGPTDTQYF,TGTGCCAGCAGCCAAGCCGGCCTGGACAGACTAGCGGGCCCCACAGATACGCAGTATTTT
TRBV5-1,TRBJ1-1,.,.,CASSFAGYTEAFF,TGTGCCAGCAGCTTTGCGGGGTACACTGAAGCTTTCTTT
TRBV2,TRBJ2-5,TRBD2,.,CAGAGGRETQYF,TGTGCCGGGGCGGGAGGCAGGGAGACCCAGTACTTC
TRBV6-1,TRBJ1-1,.,.,CASNTGQPYTEAFF,TGTGCCAGCAATACAGGACAGCCATACACTGAAGCTTTCTTT
TRBV5-1,TRBJ2-1,TRBD2,.,CASSPGTSGREQFF,TGCGCCAGCAGCCCCGGGACTAGCGGGAGAGAGCAGTTCTTC
TRBV28,TRBJ1-2,.,.,CASRPPGNRGYTF,TGTGCCAGCAGACCACCAGGGAATCGCGGCTACACCTTC
TRBV19,TRBJ1-5,TRBD1,.,CASSNRQGEGNQPQHF,TGTGCCAGTAGTAACCGACAGGGCGAGGGCAATCAGCCCCAGCATTTT
TRBV5-6,TRBJ2-1,TRBD2,.,CASSSSGRTPNEQFF,TGTGCCAGCAGCTCTAGCGGGAGAACCCCCAATGAGCAGTTCTTC
TRBV7-2,TRBJ2-3,TRBD1,.,CASSVRDRGWTDTQYF,TGTGCCAGCAGCGTCCGGGACAGAGGTTGGACAGATACGCAGTATTTT
TRBV6-1,TRBJ1-2,.,.,CASSEARLNRAPYYGYTF,TGTGCCAGCAGTGAAGCAAGACTGAACAGGGCTCCGTACTATGGCTACACCTTC
TRBV10-1,TRBJ2-7,.,.,CASIGNRTVWNF,TGCGCCAGCATTGGGAATCGGACAGTTTGGAACTTC
TRBV18,TRBJ1-2,TRBD1,.,CASSPLDRGLYGYTF,TGTGCCAGCTCACCACTCGACAGGGGGTTGTATGGCTACACCTTC
TRBV11-2,TRBJ2-1,.,.,CASSLGSAERNEQFF,TGTGCCAGCAGCTTAGGCAGCGCGGAGCGGAATGAGCAGTTCTTC